Following are 7 T cell receptor beta chains from one sample sequenced in a study of early T cells in non-severe SARS-CoV-2 infection. A single record per CDR3 protein comes from TCRdb applying MiXCR to the 5' RACE reads. The table records some 49,000 distinct CDR3 sequences, roughly 10% of them present only once. Sequenced: whole blood. The receptors come from an adult who was a healthcare worker with PCR-confirmed SARS-CoV-2 infection or an uninfected control (not recorded which).

The chain couples TRBV28 to TRBJ2-3, with 9 bases lining up with TRBD1. The CDR3 length is 16 residues. The V segment lost 5 bases and the J segment 2 bases; nucleotides outside the gene matches: 8. Germline CDR1 is MDHEN and CDR2 is SYDVKM. In DNA form, the CDR3 reads TGTGCCAGCAGTAAACCCGGGACAGGGACCACAGATACGCAGTATTTT. Translating it yields CASSKPGTGTTDTQYF.

The chain links TRBV6-1 to TRBJ2-2; no firm D call. The CDR3 is 13 amino acids. V was pared by 6 bases and J by 6 bases, with 11 bases between. CDR1 MNHNS and CDR2 SASEGT come from the germline V gene. As DNA, the CDR3 is TGTGCCAGCAGGGTAGGGCCCGCCGGGGAGCTGTTTTTT. The encoded protein is CASRVGPAGELFF.

This clonotype was counted only a few times. The chain links TRBV28 to TRBJ1-1; D unresolved. The CDR3 length is 16 residues. V was clipped by 4 bases and J by 0 bases, with 15 bases between them. CDR1 and CDR2 from the germline V gene are MDHEN and SYDVKM. CDR3 protein: CASSSSQTTVNTEAFF. As DNA, the CDR3 is TGTGCCAGCAGTTCCTCACAGACTACGGTGAACACTGAAGCTTTCTTT. Full variable domain (rest looked up from reference TRBV28 and TRBJ1-1): DVKVTQSSRYLVKRTGEKVFLECVQDMDHENMFWYRQDPGLGLRLIYFSYDVKMKEKGDIPEGYSVSREKKERFSLILESASTNQTSMYLCASSSSQTTVNTEAFFGQGTRLTVV.

This clonotype was detected many times. This sequence joins TRBV15 and TRBJ2-3, with TRBD2 matching over 10 bases. CDR1 is LNHNV, CDR2 YYDKDF, per germline (reference sequence). Unmatched junction bases numbered 4, after V lost 0 bases and J lost 4 bases. CDR3 size: 16 residues. CDR3 coding DNA: TGTGCCACCAGCAGAGATACAGCGGGGGGGCCAGATACGCAGTATTTT. This encodes CATSRDTAGGPDTQYF.

This clonotype has a count of ten or more. The CDR3 sequence is CASSSPGTGDNYGYTF. The CDR3 coding sequence is TGCGCCAGCAGCTCGCCCGGGACAGGGGATAACTATGGCTACACCTTC. The V call is TRBV5-1, the J call TRBJ1-2; 10 nucleotides line up with TRBD1. This CDR3 is 16 amino acids long. Germline-derived CDR1 and CDR2 are SGHRS and YFSETQ. The V and J ends lost 3 bases and 1 base, in that order; junction bases with no gene match: 6.

This clonotype was counted at least ten times. V and J are TRBV9 and TRBJ2-6; D uncertain. The CDR3 runs to 16 residues. CDR1 and CDR2 from the germline V gene are SGDLS and YYNGEE. Trimming took 2 bases from V and 0 from J, leaving 9 bases between them. CDR3 DNA: TGTGCCAGCAGCGTTGGGATAACCTCTGGGGCCAACGTCCTGACTTTC. Translating gives CASSVGITSGANVLTF. Complete variable domain (other parts from reference TRBV9 and TRBJ2-6): DSGVTQTPKHLITATGQRVTLRCSPRSGDLSVYWYQQSLDQGLQFLIQYYNGEERAKGNILERFSAQQFPDLHSELNLSSLELGDSALYFCASSVGITSGANVLTFGAGSRLTVL.

This clonotype was counted at least ten times. The CDR3 nucleotides are TGTGCCAGCAGAAACCCCCTAGCGAATTCCTACAATGAGCAGTTCTTC. Protein product: CASRNPLANSYNEQFF. The J gene is TRBJ2-1, the V gene TRBV6-2 or TRBV6-3; possibly TRBD2 for D (6 bases). CDR3 length equals 16 residues. The germline V gene encodes CDR1 MNHEY and CDR2 SVGEGT. Deletions cut 6 bases from V and 1 base from J, with 16 bases between.